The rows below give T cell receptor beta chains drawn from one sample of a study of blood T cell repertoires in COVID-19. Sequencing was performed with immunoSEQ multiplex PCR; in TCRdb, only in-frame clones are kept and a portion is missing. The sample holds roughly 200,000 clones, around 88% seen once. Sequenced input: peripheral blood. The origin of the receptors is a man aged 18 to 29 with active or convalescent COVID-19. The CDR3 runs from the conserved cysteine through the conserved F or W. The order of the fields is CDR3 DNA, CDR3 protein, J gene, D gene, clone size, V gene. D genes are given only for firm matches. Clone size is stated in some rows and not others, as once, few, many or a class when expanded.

DNA: TGTGCCAGCAGCCAAGATCTGGTCACTAGCGGGCACGTCCCCCGCACAGATACGCAGTATTTT; CDR3: CASSQDLVTSGHVPRTDTQYF; J: TRBJ2-3; D: TRBD2; size: .; V: TRBV4-2
DNA: TGTGCCAGCAGCGTCTCCGGGACTAGCGGGATCAAGCAGTACTTC; CDR3: CASSVSGTSGIKQYF; J: TRBJ2-7; D: TRBD2; size: .; V: TRBV7-2
DNA: TGTGCCACTCCGTTACCTAAAGACAGTGCCCAAGAGACCCAGTACTTC; CDR3: CATPLPKDSAQETQYF; J: TRBJ2-5; D: .; size: .; V: TRBV2
DNA: TGTGCCAGCAGCCGTCAGGGGAGCTATGGCTACACCTTC; CDR3: CASSRQGSYGYTF; J: TRBJ1-2; D: .; size: .; V: TRBV27
DNA: TGTGCCAGCAGCCCGCACCTTAGCGGGATTGCGTACGAGCAGTACTTC; CDR3: CASSPHLSGIAYEQYF; J: TRBJ2-7; D: TRBD2; size: .; V: TRBV3-1/TRBV3-2
DNA: TGTGCCAGCAGCTCATCACTCTGGGGGGAGAGCTACACCTTC; CDR3: CASSSSLWGESYTF; J: TRBJ1-2; D: .; size: .; V: TRBV9
DNA: TGTGCCAGCAGGCCCCTAATGGGAGTTCAAGGGAATGAGCAGTTCTTC; CDR3: CASRPLMGVQGNEQFF; J: TRBJ2-1; D: .; size: .; V: TRBV27
DNA: TGTGCCATCAGTACAAAACCCGGGACTAGCGGAGAGACCCAGTACTTC; CDR3: CAISTKPGTSGETQYF; J: TRBJ2-5; D: TRBD2; size: .; V: TRBV10-3
DNA: TGTGCCAGCGCCCAGGGGACAGGGGTGCCTGAAGCTTTCTTT; CDR3: CASAQGTGVPEAFF; J: TRBJ1-1; D: .; size: .; V: TRBV21-1
DNA: TGTGCCAGCAGCCAGGGAGGACAGGGCGGCACTGAAGCTTTCTTT; CDR3: CASSQGGQGGTEAFF; J: TRBJ1-1; D: TRBD1; size: .; V: TRBV3-1/TRBV3-2
DNA: TGTGCCAGCAGTGACGGACAGGGGGGGAGCACAGATACGCAGTATTTT; CDR3: CASSDGQGGSTDTQYF; J: TRBJ2-3; D: TRBD1; size: .; V: TRBV6-4
DNA: TGTGCCAGCAGTTCCGGGTGGCGGAGCAATCAGCCCCAGCATTTT; CDR3: CASSSGWRSNQPQHF; J: TRBJ1-5; D: .; size: .; V: TRBV6-2/TRBV6-3
DNA: TGTGCCAGCAGGGCTACAGCGAACACTGAAGCTTTCTTT; CDR3: CASRATANTEAFF; J: TRBJ1-1; D: .; size: .; V: TRBV12-3/TRBV12-4
DNA: TGCGCCAGCAGCCAGGACCCGACAGGGCGCTACGAGCAGTACTTC; CDR3: CASSQDPTGRYEQYF; J: TRBJ2-7; D: TRBD1; size: .; V: TRBV4-1
DNA: TGTGCCAGCAGTTTAGGAGGGCCATTGTACGAGCAGTACTTC; CDR3: CASSLGGPLYEQYF; J: TRBJ2-7; D: .; size: few; V: TRBV27
DNA: TGTGCCAGCTCACCGACTAGCGGGGGGACAGATACGCAGTATTTT; CDR3: CASSPTSGGTDTQYF; J: TRBJ2-3; D: TRBD2; size: .; V: TRBV18
DNA: TGTGCCAGCAGCTCATACGAGGACACCCCGTACCAAGAGACCCAGTACTTC; CDR3: CASSSYEDTPYQETQYF; J: TRBJ2-5; D: .; size: .; V: TRBV7-9
DNA: TGTGCCAGCAGTTCACAGTGGAATCAGCCCCAGCATTTT; CDR3: CASSSQWNQPQHF; J: TRBJ1-5; D: .; size: .; V: TRBV11-2
DNA: TGCGCCAGCAGCCCGATTCCGGATCAGCCCCAGCATTTT; CDR3: CASSPIPDQPQHF; J: TRBJ1-5; D: .; size: once; V: TRBV5-1
DNA: TGTGCCAGCAGCCAAGACGGCCTAGCGTCTTACGAGCAGTACTTC; CDR3: CASSQDGLASYEQYF; J: TRBJ2-7; D: .; size: many; V: TRBV3-1/TRBV3-2
DNA: TGTGCCAGCAGAAAGGCAGGCACTTATCAGCCCCAGCATTTT; CDR3: CASRKAGTYQPQHF; J: TRBJ1-5; D: .; size: .; V: TRBV27
DNA: TGCGCCAGCAGCTTGGTGCCGGCGGCAACTAATGAAAAACTGTTTTTT; CDR3: CASSLVPAATNEKLFF; J: TRBJ1-4; D: .; size: .; V: TRBV5-1
DNA: TGCGCCAGCAGCCAAGCGGGATGGGGCCAAGAGACCCAGTACTTC; CDR3: CASSQAGWGQETQYF; J: TRBJ2-5; D: .; size: .; V: TRBV4-3
DNA: TGTGCCAGTAGTTCCCGGACTAGCTTTTTAGACATTCAGTACTTC; CDR3: CASSSRTSFLDIQYF; J: TRBJ2-4; D: TRBD2; size: .; V: TRBV19
DNA: TGTGCCATCGGGCTAGCGGGGGGTGCGAGTGAGCAGTTCTTC; CDR3: CAIGLAGGASEQFF; J: TRBJ2-1; D: TRBD2; size: once; V: TRBV10-3
DNA: TGTGCCAGCAGCTTGGAACAGGGGAGGCATCAGCCCCAGCATTTT; CDR3: CASSLEQGRHQPQHF; J: TRBJ1-5; D: TRBD1; size: .; V: TRBV5-5
DNA: TGTGCCAGCAGATCCGTCGGGACTAGCGTCAATGAGCAGTTCTTC; CDR3: CASRSVGTSVNEQFF; J: TRBJ2-1; D: TRBD2; size: .; V: TRBV7-3